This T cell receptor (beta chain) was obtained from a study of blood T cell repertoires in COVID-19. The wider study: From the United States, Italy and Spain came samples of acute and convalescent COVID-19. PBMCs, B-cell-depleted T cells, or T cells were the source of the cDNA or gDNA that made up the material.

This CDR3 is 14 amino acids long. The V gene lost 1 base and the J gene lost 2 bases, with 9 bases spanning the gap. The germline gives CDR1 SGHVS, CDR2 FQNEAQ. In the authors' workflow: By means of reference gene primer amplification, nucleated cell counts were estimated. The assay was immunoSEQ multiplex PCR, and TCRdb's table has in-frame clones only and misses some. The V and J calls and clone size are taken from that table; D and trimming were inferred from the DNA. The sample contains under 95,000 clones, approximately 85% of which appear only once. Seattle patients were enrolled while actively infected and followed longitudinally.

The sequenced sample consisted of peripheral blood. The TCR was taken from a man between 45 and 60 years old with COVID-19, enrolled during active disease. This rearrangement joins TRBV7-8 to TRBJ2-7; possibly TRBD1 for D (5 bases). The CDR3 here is CASSLGQSTYEQYF. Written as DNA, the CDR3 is TGTGCCAGCAGCTTAGGACAGTCAACCTACGAGCAGTACTTC.